The clone carrying this T cell receptor (beta chain) was observed at least ten times. Antigen unknown. The data originate from a study of T cells after yellow fever vaccination. Whole-study findings and limits: The secondary T-cell response peaked on day 5, not day 15, but was weaker.

The CDR3 covers 14 residues. Deletions cut 0 bases from V and 0 bases from J, with 5 bases between. TCRdb reanalysed the 5' RACE reads using MiXCR and keeps one entry per CDR3 protein. The data contain more than 120,000 distinct CDR3 sequences, more than 6% of them singletons. This specimen consisted of CD4+ T cells sorted from PBMCs, obtained 5 days after the yellow fever booster vaccination. The clonotype was recovered from a man younger than 40 who received the YFV17D yellow fever vaccine. The genes are TRBV12-3 or TRBV12-4 and TRBJ2-5; D is undetermined. The CDR3 DNA reads TGTGCCAGCAGTTTAGCAGGGTACCAAGAGACCCAGTACTTC. Translation gives CASSLAGYQETQYF.